The 24 T cell receptor beta chains below were found in one sample sequenced in a study of T cell responses to AZD1222 COVID-19 vaccine. Sequencing used immunoSEQ multiplex PCR; TCRdb keeps in-frame clones, though not all of them. The data show roughly 97,000 clones, over 90% seen once. The sequencing here drew on peripheral blood, taken on day 0 of AZD1222 vaccination. All receptors derive from an adult in good health.

The chain is built from TRBV19 and TRBJ1-2, with 9 bases aligning to TRBD1. Germline-derived CDR1 and CDR2 are LNHDA and SQIVND (reference sequence). The J segment lost 2 bases and the V segment lost 3 bases, leaving 7 bases of the junction unmatched. This CDR3 has 16 residues. DNA of the CDR3: TGTGCCAGTAGTATTCCCGGGACAGGGCTGAACTATGGCTACACCTTC. Translated, it gives CASSIPGTGLNYGYTF.

The chain couples TRBV7-3 to TRBJ1-2; TRBD1 agrees at 8 bases. The CDR3 has 14 residues. V lost 5 bases, J lost 6 bases, and 8 bases stayed unmatched. The germline CDR1 and CDR2 sequences are SGHTA and FQGTGA. The CDR3 sequence is CASSETGTGDGYTF. The CDR3 nucleotides are TGTGCCAGCAGCGAAACGGGGACAGGCGATGGCTACACCTTC.

The DNA for the CDR3 is TGTGCCAGCAGCGCGGGGGGTAATGAAAAACTGTTTTTT. It codes for CASSAGGNEKLFF. The V and J genes are TRBV5-4 and TRBJ1-4; a weak D match, TRBD1 (5 bases). The CDR3 is made up of 13 amino acids. Germline V gene data show CDR1 as SGHNT and CDR2 as YYREEE (reference sequence). The V end lost 4 bases, the J end lost 4 bases, and 8 bases lay between the germline ends.

There are a few counts of this clone. The chain uses TRBV24-1 and TRBJ2-7; D is perhaps TRBD1 or TRBD2 (5 bases each). Germline V lookup: CDR1 KGHDR, CDR2 SFDVKD. The germline V and J ends were trimmed by 5 bases and 3 bases, with 10 bases remaining between them. The CDR3 is 13 residues long. CDR3 bases: TGTGCCACCAGTGCGGGGCCGAGCTACGAGCAGTACTTC. Translating gives CATSAGPSYEQYF.

V gene TRBV4-1 combines with J gene TRBJ2-7; D possibly corresponds to TRBD1 (5 bases). The V and J ends lost 4 bases and 3 bases respectively, with 19 bases between them. The CDR3 sequence is 16 residues long. Germline lookup yields CDR1 MGHRA and CDR2 YSYEKL. CDR3 residues: CASSPSHARALYEQYF. The CDR3 DNA reads TGCGCCAGCAGCCCCTCTCACGCCAGGGCTCTCTACGAGCAGTACTTC.

This rearrangement joins TRBV12-5 to TRBJ2-1; perhaps TRBD2 as D (5 bases). The CDR3 contains 14 residues. Trimming shortened V by 1 base and J by 13 bases, and 17 bases separated the two germline ends. CDR1 and CDR2 from the germline V gene are LGHNT and FRNRAP. The CDR3 DNA is TGTGCTAGTGGTTTGGGGGAGCCGGGCTTGGGACAGTTCTTC. The encoded protein is CASGLGEPGLGQFF.

The rearrangement joins TRBV11-2 to TRBJ2-7; TRBD1 or TRBD2 may be the D gene (5 bases each). V dropped 5 bases and J dropped 6 bases, with 20 bases sitting between them. This CDR3 comprises 15 residues. Germline-derived CDR1 and CDR2 are SGHAT and FQNNGV. CDR3 DNA sequence: TGTGCCAGCAGCCTGACCGGGACCTACACTGCCGAGCAGTACTTC. Amino acid sequence: CASSLTGTYTAEQYF.

This sequence joins TRBV6-4 and TRBJ2-5, with 12 bases fitting TRBD2. V shed 10 bases and J 4 bases; nucleotides not matched to a gene: 7. The CDR3 runs to 14 residues. The V gene's germline CDR1 is MRHNA and CDR2 SNTAGT. This chain's CDR3 is CANMTSGGLETQYF. CDR3 in DNA: TGTGCCAACATGACTAGCGGGGGCCTAGAGACCCAGTACTTC.

The chain links TRBV6-1 to TRBJ2-7; 7 bases fit TRBD2. The CDR3 loop spans 15 amino acids. With V trimmed by 3 bases and J by 0 bases, 5 bases remained unmatched. Germline CDR1 and CDR2: MNHNS and SASEGT. DNA for the CDR3: TGTGCCAGCAGTGATACAGCGGGAAGCTCCTACGAGCAGTACTTC. It yields the protein CASSDTAGSSYEQYF.

The J gene is TRBJ1-1, the V gene TRBV9, with D tentatively TRBD1 (6 bases). V was cut by 3 bases and J by 5 bases, with 14 bases left in between. CDR1 is SGDLS, CDR2 YYNGEE, per germline. The CDR3 is made up of 14 amino acids. CDR3 sequence: CASSGGGGGTEAFF. The DNA for the CDR3 is TGTGCCAGCAGCGGAGGAGGGGGTGGTACTGAAGCTTTCTTT.

The chain uses TRBV28 and TRBJ1-5, with 7 nucleotides matching TRBD1. J gave up 1 base and V 6 bases, and 3 bases lay outside the gene matches. Germline CDR1 reads MDHEN; CDR2 reads SYDVKM. CDR3 size: 14 residues. Written as DNA, the CDR3 is TGTGCCAGCAGCCAGGGGGGAAGCAATCAGCCCCAGCATTTT. Amino acids: CASSQGGSNQPQHF.

J is TRBJ2-7 and V is TRBV11-2; D gene unclear. The V and J ends lost 2 bases and 3 bases respectively, with 17 bases between them. The CDR3 loop spans 16 amino acids. Germline V gene sequence: CDR1 SGHAT, CDR2 FQNNGV. CDR3: CASSLNFGASRYEQYF. CDR3 nucleotides: TGTGCCAGCAGCTTAAATTTTGGAGCCAGCCGCTACGAGCAGTACTTC.

The gene calls are TRBV5-1 and TRBJ1-4, with a weak D call TRBD1 (6 bases). The CDR3 loop spans 13 amino acids. Germline V gene data show CDR1 as SGHRS and CDR2 as YFSETQ. The V and J ends lost 2 bases and 5 bases respectively, with 7 bases between them. The CDR3 nucleotides are TGCGCCAGCAGCTTAGGGGGAAATGAAAAACTGTTTTTT. It is translated as CASSLGGNEKLFF. Full variable domain (rest looked up from reference TRBV5-1 and TRBJ1-4): KAGVTQTPRYLIKTRGQQVTLSCSPISGHRSVSWYQQTPGQGLQFLFEYFSETQRNKGNFPGRFSGRQFSNSRSEMNVSTLELGDSALYLCASSLGGNEKLFFGSGTQLSVL.

The V call is TRBV10-3, the J call TRBJ2-5; 8 bases match TRBD1. From germline, CDR1 is ENHRY and CDR2 SYGVKD. Trimming took 3 bases from V and 5 from J; bases not matched to a gene: 5. The CDR3 has 14 residues. The CDR3 DNA reads as TGTGCCATCAGTGACCAGGGGGCGGAGGAGACCCAGTACTTC. This codes for CAISDQGAEETQYF.

V usage is TRBV7-2 and J usage is TRBJ1-5, with 7 nucleotides matching TRBD1. V lost 5 bases, J lost 1 base, and 2 bases stayed unmatched. Per the germline V gene, CDR1 is SGHTA and CDR2 is FQGNSA. The CDR3 spans 14 residues. This chain's CDR3 is CASSPTGSNQPQHF. Here the CDR3 DNA reads TGTGCCAGCAGCCCGACAGGGAGCAATCAGCCCCAGCATTTT.

The chain recombines TRBV5-1 with TRBJ1-3, with 8 bases that match TRBD1. The CDR3 runs 18 residues. V trimming: 1 base; J trimming: 4 bases; junction bases outside the gene matches: 13. Germline V CDR1 and CDR2: SGHRS, YFSETQ. The CDR3 spells CASSLNGPDRDAGNTIYF. DNA for the CDR3: TGCGCCAGCAGCTTGAACGGACCGGACAGGGACGCCGGAAACACCATATATTTT. The full variable domain, its missing parts supplied by reference TRBV5-1 and TRBJ1-3, is KAGVTQTPRYLIKTRGQQVTLSCSPISGHRSVSWYQQTPGQGLQFLFEYFSETQRNKGNFPGRFSGRQFSNSRSEMNVSTLELGDSALYLCASSLNGPDRDAGNTIYFGEGSWLTVV.

This clone was seen a handful of times. The V gene is TRBV3-1 (or the pseudogene TRBV3-2), the J gene TRBJ1-2; D is uncertain. CDR1 and CDR2 (germline): LGHDT, YNNKEL (reference sequence). The CDR3 contains 14 residues. V lost 1 base to trimming and J lost 3 bases, with 9 bases between them. The CDR3 sequence: CASSQGTGDYGYTF. The CDR3 DNA sequence: TGTGCCAGCAGCCAAGGGACTGGGGACTATGGCTACACCTTC.

The CDR3 reads CASSQAERSTDTQYF. In DNA form, the CDR3 reads TGTGCCAGCAGCCAAGCGGAGCGGAGCACAGATACGCAGTATTTT. The chain has TRBV4-2 and TRBJ2-3, with D possibly matching TRBD2 (5 bases). Germline CDR1 LGHNA, CDR2 YNFKEQ. Trimming shortened V by 1 base and J by 0 bases, and 8 bases separated the two germline ends. This CDR3 contains 15 residues.

The chain couples TRBV2 to TRBJ1-1; D gene ambiguous. Between the trimmed V and J ends, which lost 6 bases and 0 bases, there was a span of 8 bases. CDR1 and CDR2 (germline): SNHLY, FYNNEI. The CDR3 consists of 13 residues. CDR3 sequence (DNA): TGTGCCAGCAGCGAGATCATGAACACTGAAGCTTTCTTT. This translates into CASSEIMNTEAFF.

The genes are TRBV18 and TRBJ1-2; no definite D call. CDR1 KGHSH and CDR2 LQKENI come from the germline V gene. V was clipped by 2 bases and J by 13 bases, with 17 bases between them. This CDR3 region has 13 residues. This CDR3 is CASSPSGAEHPTF. In nucleotides, the CDR3 is TGTGCCAGCTCACCAAGCGGCGCGGAGCATCCCACCTTC. Full variable domain (outside the CDR3, taken from reference TRBV18 and TRBJ1-2): NAGVMQNPRHLVRRRGQEARLRCSPMKGHSHVYWYRQLPEEGLKFMVYLQKENIIDESGMPKERFSAEFPKEGPSILRIQQVVRGDSAAYFCASSPSGAEHPTFGSGTRLTVV.

The gene calls are TRBV12-2 and TRBJ2-6; TRBD2, the table's D call, lacks a check against the DNA. TRBV12-2 is noted as a pseudogene. This CDR3 has 13 amino acids. The CDR3 reads CASRSRGANVLTF. In DNA, the CDR3 is TGTGCAAGTCGCAGCCGGGGGGCCAACGTCCTGACTTTC.

The V gene is TRBV7-9, the J gene TRBJ2-4; D not certain. Trimming took off 11 bases at V and 4 bases at J, with 9 bases between the two ends. The germline gives CDR1 SEHNR, CDR2 FQNEAQ (reference sequence). The CDR3 covers 11 residues. This CDR3 is CALDRKNIQYF. The CDR3, as DNA: TGTGCCCTTGACCGGAAAAACATTCAGTACTTC. The full variable domain, in which reference TRBV7-9 and TRBJ2-4 provide the parts outside the CDR3, is DTGVSQNPRHKITKRGQNVTFRCDPISEHNRLYWYRQTLGQGPEFLTYFQNEAQLEKSRLLSDRFSAERPKGSFSTLEIQRTEQGDSAMYLCALDRKNIQYFGAGTRLSVL.

The chain recombines TRBV11-2 with TRBJ1-1; perhaps TRBD1 as D (5 bases). CDR3 length: 14 residues. Germline CDR1 reads SGHAT; CDR2 reads FQNNGV. Trimming pared 6 bases from V and 0 bases from J, leaving 11 bases between. The DNA for the CDR3 is TGTGCCAGCAGTCGGACACTTATGAACACTGAAGCTTTCTTT. Residues: CASSRTLMNTEAFF.

V usage is TRBV11-2 and J usage is TRBJ2-1; TRBD2 matches at 8 bases. The CDR3 totals 13 residues. From germline, CDR1 is SGHAT and CDR2 FQNNGV. Trimming at V came to 1 base and at J to 7 bases, leaving 0 bases not matched to a gene. CDR3 loop: CASSLGGRNEQFF. CDR3 in DNA: TGTGCCAGCAGCTTAGGCGGGAGGAATGAGCAGTTCTTC.